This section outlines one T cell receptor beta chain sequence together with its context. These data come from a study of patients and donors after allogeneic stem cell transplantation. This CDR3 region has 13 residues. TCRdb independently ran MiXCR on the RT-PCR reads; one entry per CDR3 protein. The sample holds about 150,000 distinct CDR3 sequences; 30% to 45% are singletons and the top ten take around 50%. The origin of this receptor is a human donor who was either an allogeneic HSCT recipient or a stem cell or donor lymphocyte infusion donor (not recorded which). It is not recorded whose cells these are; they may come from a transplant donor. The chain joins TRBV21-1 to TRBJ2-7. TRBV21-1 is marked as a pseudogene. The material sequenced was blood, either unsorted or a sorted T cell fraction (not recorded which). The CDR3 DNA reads TGTGCCAGCAGCAAGGCCAGTGCCTACGAGCAGTACTTC. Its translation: CASSKASAYEQYF.